This note documents a single T cell receptor beta chain sequence. There is no known antigen for this receptor. No clone much larger than this one lies a single base away; base qualities are absent. Using the deep immunoSEQ assay, TCR CDR3 regions were amplified from genomic DNA by multiplex PCR. Genomic DNA extracted from each cell subset was distributed evenly over all wells of several immunoSEQ 96-well plates, and each plate served as one replicate. For sorted subsets, each replicate PCR was loaded with roughly 200 ng genomic DNA, equivalent to 30,000 to 35,000 T cell genomes. Purified libraries were measured with a Qubit 3.0 fluorometer, size-checked on a Bioanalyzer 2100, and measured again with the KAPA Library Quantification kit. A separate single-read 150-cycle Illumina NextSeq 550 flow cell was used to sequence each immunoSEQ 96-well plate. Turning to the authors' computational methods: Because the immunoSEQ output held only junctional sequences and lacked quality scores, the filtering could not match the filtering applied to full-length reads. Sequences were annotated with PyIR, a Python wrapper for IgBLAST v1.9, and V/J genes and CDR3 were assigned using IMGT germline references. Reads were filtered out if the reads had weak V/J assignments (E-value above 1e-6), no CDR3, stop codons, out-of-frame junctions, or ambiguous translated residues. V3J clonotypes were defined by identical inferred V gene, J gene, and CDR3 amino acid sequence. Percentage overlap between repertoires was calculated by dividing the number of shared unique clonotypes by the size of the smaller repertoire. Repertoire richness was assessed with RTK rarefaction, the Chao1 estimator, and Recon v2.1 estimates of unobserved clonotypes. For all TCRbeta clonotypes obtained by the gDNA method from a few donors, generation probabilities were computed with OLGA. TCRdb provides this immuneACCESS table in a form limited to in-frame rearrangements. Some clones are lacking; in checked studies, under half of them reflect an unresolved V gene, and why the rest are absent is not known. D and trimming were read from the DNA, whereas the V and J calls and clone size are those reported in that table. This sample holds approximately 2.1 million clones; approximately 93% were observed only once. The top ten hold 0.39% of the sample.

The sample originates from a study of shared clonotypes between healthy human individuals (dated by TCRdb to 2020 to 2021). Broadly, across the study: The cohort comprised two women and a few men aged 18 to 49 years. For each donor, three plates each were used for CD4 naive and CD4 memory, two plates were used for CD8 naive, and one plate was used for CD8 memory. Blood TCR repertoires of four to six healthy adults were deeply sequenced to estimate repertoire size and the extent of clonotype sharing between individuals. Different laboratories and diverse techniques were used to prepare libraries and sequence TCR repertoires, to increase sequencing depth and limit assay-specific biases. Leukapheresis yielded between about 0.94 and 10 billion PBMCs per donor. Here is what the overall study found, with its caveats: Rarefaction of sorted-subset datasets indicated incomplete sequencing despite the large sequencing depth. Sharing across a few donors was observed for around 5% of naive CD4, over 3% of naive CD8, over 2% of memory CD4, and roughly 0.4% of memory CD8 clonotypes. Pairwise subsampling indicated that sequencing depth was expected to affect the degree of clonotype sharing among donors. Estimated clonotype richness was generally larger for naive than for memory subsets. The small number of donors limited the genetic and exposure-history diversity represented. Compared with non-shared clonotypes, clonotypes shared by all four sorted-subset donors had higher generation probabilities. Only blood was sampled, and tissue TCR repertoires likely differ from those in blood.

Donors were healthy HIV-negative adults with no recently reported acute infections or vaccinations. Every donor was a Caucasian adult residing in Nashville, Tennessee, USA. CD4+ T cells were enriched by magnetic negative selection; naive cells were then positively selected on CD45RA, and the negative fraction formed the memory subset. Blood was obtained by leukapheresis, after which PBMCs were separated by Ficoll-Histopaque density gradient centrifugation and cryopreserved in liquid nitrogen vapor phase. Purity and quantity of every magnetically sorted T cell population were checked by analytical flow cytometry. From each sorted fraction, genomic DNA was isolated and quantified by UV absorbance on a Nanodrop 2000c. The CDR3 spans 14 residues, from the cysteine through the phenylalanine. CDR3 DNA only is kept here, 42 bases in frame from base 1. V is shortened by 5 bases, J by 5 bases, and the region joining them spans 12 bases. Via the germline V gene (reference sequence), CDR1 is LNHNV and CDR2 YYDKDF.

The chain employs TRBV15 and TRBJ2-2; too little of a D gene remains to name it. Source material: naive CD4+ T cells from PBMCs. Explained via the paper, the cell subset or site label denotes: CD45RA+ positively selected. This sequence originates from a man aged 18 to 30 in good health. Some clones in this sample may be carry-over from other donors' samples. In nucleotide form, the sequence is TGTGCCACCAGCCCGCCCGGACGGACCGGGGAGCTGTTTTTT. Its product reads: CATSPPGRTGELFF.